This is a list of T cell receptor beta chains from one sample in a study of T cell responses to AZD1222 COVID-19 vaccine. The method was immunoSEQ multiplex PCR; TCRdb's version includes in-frame clones alone and lacks a portion of them. The table includes 150,000 or so clones, roughly 90% detected once. This material consisted of peripheral blood, taken on day 0 of MenACWY control vaccination. The receptors originated from an adult in good health. CDR3s leave out the opening cysteine and the closing phenylalanine or tryptophan.

ASSPVVGERYNEQF | TRBJ2-1 | TRBV4-1
ASSPGGEVYEQY | TRBJ2-7 | TRBV5-4
ATSRGRDTEAF | TRBJ1-1 | TRBV15
SVRDGYNEQF | TRBJ2-1 | TRBV29-1
ASSQGREDTQY | TRBJ2-3 | TRBV4-1
ASSGESSGANVLT | TRBJ2-6 | TRBV19
ASSQERAGAYEQY | TRBJ2-7 | TRBV4-2
ASGRRQGPNQPQH | TRBJ1-5 | TRBV12-5
ASSAPRRGADTQY | TRBJ2-3 | TRBV19
ASSITSGGPGSYNEQF | TRBJ2-1 | TRBV19
ASRPAPGQETQY | TRBJ2-5 | TRBV28
ASRGAEETQY | TRBJ2-5 | TRBV6-5
ASSGRFNEQF | TRBJ2-1 | TRBV28
ASGFTPDGTSGANVLT | TRBJ2-6 | TRBV12-5
SASFGGSSYNEQF | TRBJ2-1 | TRBV20-1